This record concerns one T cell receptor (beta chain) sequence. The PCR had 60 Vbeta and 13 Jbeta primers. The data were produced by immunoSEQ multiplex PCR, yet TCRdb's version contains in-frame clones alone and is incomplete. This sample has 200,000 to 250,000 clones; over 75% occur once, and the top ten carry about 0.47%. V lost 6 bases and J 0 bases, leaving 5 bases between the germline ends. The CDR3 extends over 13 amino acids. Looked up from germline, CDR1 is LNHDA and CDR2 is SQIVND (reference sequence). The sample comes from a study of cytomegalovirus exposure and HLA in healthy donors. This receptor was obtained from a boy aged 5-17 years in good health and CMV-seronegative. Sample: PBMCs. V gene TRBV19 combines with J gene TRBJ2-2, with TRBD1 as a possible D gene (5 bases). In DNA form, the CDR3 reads TGTGCCAGTAGGGGGCCGAACACCGGGGAGCTGTTTTTT. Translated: CASRGPNTGELFF. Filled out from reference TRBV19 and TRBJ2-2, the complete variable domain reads DGGITQSPKYLFRKEGQNVTLSCEQNLNHDAMYWYRQDPGQGLRLIYYSQIVNDFQKGDIAEGYSVSREKKESFPLTVTSAQKNPTAFYLCASRGPNTGELFFGEGSRLTVL.